Shown below are 30 T cell receptor beta chains from a single sample sequenced in a study of T cell responses to AZD1222 COVID-19 vaccine. Clones were read by immunoSEQ multiplex PCR, and TCRdb kept only the in-frame ones, dropping some. The table records just over 90,000 clones, around 87% of them present only once. The sequenced sample was peripheral blood, obtained 28 days after the second AZD1222 dose. Source of these receptors: an adult who received the AZD1222 COVID-19 vaccine.

The chain employs TRBV28 and TRBJ1-1; TRBD1 is a possible D gene (5 bases). V was cut by 3 bases and J by 2 bases, with 10 bases left in between. Germline assignment: CDR1 MDHEN and CDR2 SYDVKM. The CDR3 has 14 amino acids. CDR3 coding DNA: TGTGCCAGCAGTTTGGGACCAACAAACACTGAAGCTTTCTTT. Translated, it gives CASSLGPTNTEAFF. Using reference TRBV28 and TRBJ1-1 for the parts outside the CDR3, the full variable domain is DVKVTQSSRYLVKRTGEKVFLECVQDMDHENMFWYRQDPGLGLRLIYFSYDVKMKEKGDIPEGYSVSREKKERFSLILESASTNQTSMYLCASSLGPTNTEAFFGQGTRLTVV.

The chain employs TRBV29-1 and TRBJ2-7; tentatively, D is TRBD2 (5 bases). The CDR3 loop spans 11 amino acids. The ends were cut back, 4 bases at V and 3 bases at J, with 7 bases in the middle. Looked up from germline, CDR1 is SQVTM and CDR2 is ANQGSEA. The CDR3 DNA reads as TGCAGCGTTGCCGGGATCTACGAGCAGTACTTC. This gives the protein CSVAGIYEQYF.

In this sample, this clone turned up a few times. The chain joins TRBV11-2 to TRBJ1-1; D unclear. Germline values: CDR1 SGHAT, CDR2 FQNNGV. V lost 2 bases and J lost 3, with 10 bases in between. This CDR3 is 14 amino acids long. CDR3 sequence: CASSLRLADTEAFF. CDR3 nucleotides: TGTGCCAGCAGCTTACGCTTAGCGGACACTGAAGCTTTCTTT.

The chain uses TRBV9 and TRBJ2-1; the match to TRBD1 covers 8 bases. The CDR3 is 14 residues long. The V gene end was trimmed by 4 bases and the J gene end by 8 bases; junction bases not matched to a gene: 8. CDR1 is SGDLS and CDR2 is YYNGEE in the germline V gene. CDR3 loop: CASSFGTGADEQFF. The DNA for the CDR3 is TGTGCCAGCAGCTTCGGGACAGGTGCCGATGAGCAGTTCTTC.

This chain links TRBV2 with TRBJ2-5; 11 bases line up with TRBD1. This CDR3 has 16 residues. Per the germline V gene, CDR1 is SNHLY and CDR2 is FYNNEI. V dropped 8 bases and J dropped 5; count of bases not matched to a gene: 13. The DNA for the CDR3 is TGTGCCAGCCTCACCCGGGACAGGGGGAGCAGGGAGACCCAGTACTTC. Protein product: CASLTRDRGSRETQYF.

The chain couples TRBV7-8 to TRBJ1-6; 7 bases are shared with TRBD1. CDR1 and CDR2 from the germline V gene are SGHVS and FQNEAQ. CDR3 length equals 16 residues. Trimming at V came to 1 base and at J to 7 bases, leaving 7 bases not matched to a gene. The CDR3 protein is CASSLGTGRLNSPLHF. The CDR3 DNA reads TGTGCCAGCAGCTTAGGGACAGGCCGCCTGAATTCACCCCTCCACTTT. The variable domain in full, with the rest retrieved from reference TRBV7-8 and TRBJ1-6, is GAGVSQSPRYKVAKRGQDVALRCDPISGHVSLFWYQQALGQGPEFLTYFQNEAQLDKSGLPSDRFFAERPEGSVSTLKIQRTQQEDSAVYLCASSLGTGRLNSPLHFGNGTRLTVT.

The genes are TRBV7-2 and TRBJ1-2, with a possible D match to TRBD1 (6 bases). Germline V CDR1 and CDR2: SGHTA, FQGNSA. V lost 3 bases and J lost 13, with 18 bases in between. The CDR3 covers 13 residues. CDR3 sequence reads: CASSFGERTVGTF. The CDR3 DNA reads as TGTGCCAGCAGCTTCGGCGAGAGGACAGTTGGCACCTTC.

Only one count was recorded for this clone. The chain uses TRBV2 and TRBJ1-5, with D unclear. V dropped 7 bases and J dropped 2 bases, with 12 bases sitting between them. Germline V gene lookup returns CDR1 SNHLY and CDR2 FYNNEI. This CDR3 is built from 14 residues. DNA for the CDR3: TGTGCCAGCAAGGAGGGTCTGGGCAATCAGCCCCAGCATTTT. Translated, it gives CASKEGLGNQPQHF. The full variable domain, in which reference TRBV2 and TRBJ1-5 provide the parts outside the CDR3, is EPEVTQTPSHQVTQMGQEVILRCVPISNHLYFYWYRQILGQKVEFLVSFYNNEISEKSEIFDDQFSVERPDGSNFTLKIRSTKLEDSAMYFCASKEGLGNQPQHFGDGTRLSIL.

The rearrangement uses TRBV5-1 and TRBJ2-2; 7 bases are shared with TRBD1. The CDR3 has 15 residues. The V gene end was trimmed by 3 bases and the J gene end by 2 bases; junction bases not matched to a gene: 4. From germline, CDR1 is SGHRS and CDR2 YFSETQ. CDR3 DNA: TGCGCCAGCAGCTCCGGGACAGTTAACACCGGGGAGCTGTTTTTT. This translates into CASSSGTVNTGELFF.

The CDR3 sequence is CASSQGLNYEQYF. CDR3 coding DNA: TGTGCCAGCAGCCAGGGACTTAACTACGAGCAGTACTTC. This sequence joins TRBV9 and TRBJ2-7; tentatively, D is TRBD2 (6 bases). Germline CDR1 is SGDLS and CDR2 is YYNGEE. V shed 4 bases and J shed 3 bases, with 11 bases lying between them. The CDR3 sequence is 13 residues long.

This chain connects TRBV11-2 to TRBJ2-1; 14 bases align to TRBD2. CDR3 length: 18 amino acids. Germline V gene sequence: CDR1 SGHAT, CDR2 FQNNGV. V shed 5 bases, J shed 1 base, and the junction held 7 bases outside the gene matches. CDR3 protein: CASSRLAGGPRSYNEQFF. In DNA form, the CDR3 reads TGTGCCAGCAGCCGACTAGCGGGAGGGCCCCGGTCCTACAATGAGCAGTTCTTC.

The CDR3 loop reads CALKDRAKQYF. The CDR3 nucleotides are TGTGCCCTTAAGGACAGGGCGAAACAGTACTTC. This chain joins TRBV30 and TRBJ2-7; TRBD1 aligns across 8 bases. Looked up from germline, CDR1 is GTSNPN and CDR2 is SVGIG (reference sequence). Losses at the gene ends were 8 bases for V and 10 bases for J; bases not matched to a gene: 10. This CDR3 region has 11 residues.

The chain recombines TRBV7-9 with TRBJ1-4; tentative D call: TRBD1 (5 bases). There are 16 residues in the CDR3. V lost 8 bases, J lost 3 bases, and 19 bases lay in between. The V gene's germline CDR1 is SEHNR and CDR2 FQNEAQ (reference sequence). CDR3 sequence: CASCLEGFGANEKLFF. For the CDR3, the DNA is TGTGCCAGCTGTCTCGAGGGGTTCGGGGCTAATGAAAAACTGTTTTTT.

V gene TRBV28 combines with J gene TRBJ1-2; D may be TRBD1 (5 bases). V lost 3 bases to trimming and J lost 8 bases, with 13 bases between them. CDR1 is MDHEN and CDR2 is SYDVKM in the germline V gene. The CDR3 covers 13 residues. CDR3: CASSFTGGDGYTF. As DNA, the CDR3 is TGTGCCAGCAGTTTTACTGGGGGTGACGGCTACACCTTC.

In nucleotides, the CDR3 is TGTGCCTGGAGTGCTCGATTGGGCACTGAAGCTTTCTTT. Translated: CAWSARLGTEAFF. The chain couples TRBV30 to TRBJ1-1; D not certain. The germline gives CDR1 GTSNPN, CDR2 SVGIG (reference sequence). The V and J ends lost 1 base and 4 bases respectively, with 10 bases between them. The CDR3 consists of 13 residues.

V usage is TRBV9 and J usage is TRBJ2-5; 10 nucleotides match TRBD2. In germline, CDR1 is SGDLS, CDR2 YYNGEE. The CDR3 consists of 16 residues. Trimming took 2 bases from V and 3 from J; bases not matched to a gene: 7. CDR3 bases: TGTGCCAGCAGCGTTGGTCCAGCGGGAGGGGAAGAGACCCAGTACTTC. Translated, it gives CASSVGPAGGEETQYF.

The V gene is TRBV4-2, the J gene TRBJ2-3, with 12 bases fitting TRBD2. The germline gives CDR1 LGHNA, CDR2 YNFKEQ. Losses at the gene ends were 2 bases for V and 8 bases for J; bases not matched to a gene: 5. The length of the CDR3 is 15 residues. CDR3: CASSQSSGGALTQYF. Here the CDR3 DNA reads TGTGCCAGCAGCCAATCTAGCGGGGGGGCTCTTACGCAGTATTTT.

This chain links TRBV29-1 with TRBJ2-1; 9 bases line up with TRBD2. Per the germline V gene, CDR1 is SQVTM and CDR2 is ANQGSEA. V shed 6 bases and J 4 bases; nucleotides not matched to a gene: 7. This CDR3 has 14 residues. CDR3 residues: CSVSRLAEYNEQFF. CDR3 coding DNA: TGCAGCGTATCCCGACTAGCGGAGTACAATGAGCAGTTCTTC.

The V and J genes are TRBV19 and TRBJ1-3; D is uncertain. The germline V gene encodes CDR1 LNHDA and CDR2 SQIVND (reference sequence). Trimming shortened V by 7 bases and J by 8 bases, and 15 bases separated the two germline ends. This CDR3 region has 13 residues. The CDR3 DNA is TGTGCCAGTAAGTCGGGTACCGAGGACACCATATATTTT. It is translated as CASKSGTEDTIYF.

This clone was counted once. This sequence joins TRBV4-3 and TRBJ1-4; no definite D call. The CDR3 spans 15 residues. The germline V and J ends were trimmed by 0 bases and 4 bases, with 9 bases remaining between them. The germline V gene has CDR1 LGHNA and CDR2 YSLEER. CDR3 in DNA: TGCGCCAGCAGCCAAGATCTGCTGATTAATGAAAAACTGTTTTTT. Protein sequence: CASSQDLLINEKLFF.

The CDR3 bases are TGTGCCAGCAGCCCAGGGGGCGAGCAGTACTTC. Translation gives CASSPGGEQYF. V usage is TRBV7-8 and J usage is TRBJ2-7; 7 bases align to TRBD1. Trimming took 5 bases from V and 6 from J; bases not matched to a gene: 1. In germline, CDR1 is SGHVS, CDR2 FQNEAQ. The CDR3 spans 11 residues.

The rearrangement links TRBV5-1 to TRBJ2-7, with TRBD2 as a possible D gene (7 bases). V was cut by 0 bases and J by 5 bases, with 12 bases left in between. Germline lookup yields CDR1 SGHRS and CDR2 YFSETQ. The CDR3 has 14 amino acids. CDR3 bases: TGCGCCAGCAGCTTGGTAGGGGGAGGGAACGAGCAGTACTTC. Protein: CASSLVGGGNEQYF.

The chain links TRBV5-6 to TRBJ2-2, with D perhaps TRBD2 (5 bases). V was trimmed by 2 bases and J by 1 base, leaving 15 bases between them. This CDR3 comprises 17 residues. From germline, CDR1 is SGHDT and CDR2 YYEEEE. Here the CDR3 DNA reads TGTGCCAGCAGCTTTCCCCCTAGCCAAATGAACACCGGGGAGCTGTTTTTT. This gives the protein CASSFPPSQMNTGELFF.

Only one count was recorded for this clone. V usage is TRBV5-6 and J usage is TRBJ2-5; D may match TRBD1 or TRBD2 (5 bases each). Germline V lookup: CDR1 SGHDT, CDR2 YYEEEE. The CDR3 sequence is 14 residues long. Trimming cost V 4 bases and J 3 bases, with 13 bases left between them. In nucleotides, the CDR3 is TGTGCCAGCAGCCACCGGGACGCTAAAGAGACCCAGTACTTC. Protein product: CASSHRDAKETQYF. Full variable domain (missing parts from reference TRBV5-6 and TRBJ2-5): DAGVTQSPTHLIKTRGQQVTLRCSPKSGHDTVSWYQQALGQGPQFIFQYYEEEERQRGNFPDRFSGHQFPNYSSELNVNALLLGDSALYLCASSHRDAKETQYFGPGTRLLVL.

The chain recombines TRBV18 with TRBJ1-3; no clear D. CDR1 is KGHSH and CDR2 is LQKENI in the germline V gene. The CDR3 spans 15 residues. The germline V and J ends were trimmed by 2 bases and 3 bases, with 11 bases remaining between them. The CDR3 nucleotides are TGTGCCAGCTCACCAGGCCGGATGGGTGGAAACACCATATATTTT. Its translation: CASSPGRMGGNTIYF.

The chain employs TRBV7-8 and TRBJ2-3; D gene uncertain. Trimming took off 7 bases at V and 2 bases at J, with 10 bases between the two ends. The CDR3 consists of 13 residues. CDR1 SGHVS and CDR2 FQNEAQ come from the germline V gene. The CDR3 is CASTREPTDTQYF. CDR3 nucleotide sequence: TGTGCCAGCACCCGAGAGCCCACAGATACGCAGTATTTT.

The chain combines TRBV2 with TRBJ2-7; either TRBD1 or TRBD2 may fit D (6 bases each). V was cut by 2 bases and J by 3 bases, with 11 bases left in between. Germline loops: CDR1 SNHLY, CDR2 FYNNEI. The CDR3 contains 14 residues. The CDR3 spells CASSEMGGGYEQYF. CDR3 sequence (DNA): TGTGCCAGCAGTGAAATGGGGGGCGGCTACGAGCAGTACTTC. Based on the CDR3 plus reference TRBV2 and TRBJ2-7, the full variable domain is EPEVTQTPSHQVTQMGQEVILRCVPISNHLYFYWYRQILGQKVEFLVSFYNNEISEKSEIFDDQFSVERPDGSNFTLKIRSTKLEDSAMYFCASSEMGGGYEQYFGPGTRLTVT.

V and J are TRBV6-6 and TRBJ2-4; D possibly matches TRBD1 or TRBD2 (5 bases each). The germline V gene has CDR1 MNHNY and CDR2 SVGAGI (reference sequence). The CDR3 consists of 12 residues. Trimming cost V 5 bases and J 5 bases, with 7 bases left between them. CDR3 protein: CASSGTENIQYF. CDR3 DNA sequence: TGTGCCAGCAGTGGGACCGAAAACATTCAGTACTTC.

This rearrangement joins TRBV13 to TRBJ2-1, with 8 bases fitting TRBD1. V lost 1 base, J lost 10 bases, and 9 bases stayed unmatched. This CDR3 region has 15 residues. Germline lookup yields CDR1 PRHDT and CDR2 FYEKMQ (reference sequence). The DNA of the CDR3 is TGTGCCAGCAGCTTAGTTGCCCAGGGGGCTGGCGAGCAGTTCTTC. It specifies CASSLVAQGAGEQFF.

The chain uses TRBV12-5 and TRBJ2-3, with 10 positions matching TRBD2. This CDR3 region has 16 residues. Germline assignment: CDR1 LGHNT and CDR2 FRNRAP. The V and J ends lost 3 bases and 3 bases, in that order; junction bases with no gene match: 6. CDR3 region: CASGLGSGGKTDTQYF. The CDR3 DNA reads TGTGCTAGTGGTTTAGGTAGCGGGGGGAAGACAGATACGCAGTATTTT.